These 32 T cell receptor beta chains originate from one sample sequenced in a study of T-cell reconstitution after alpha-beta-depleted transplantation in children. The library targeted TCRbeta and was prepared with unique molecular identifiers. TCRdb itself ran the PCR reads through MiXCR, one entry per CDR3 protein. The table lists more than 400,000 distinct CDR3 sequences, about 40% of them singletons. The sequences come from PBMCs, collected before TCRalphabeta/CD19-depleted stem cell transplant. The receptors were sampled from a girl aged 2 to 9 with aplastic anemia, due to receive a stem cell transplant.

This rearrangement joins TRBV6-5 to TRBJ2-7; D not certain. In germline, CDR1 is MNHEY, CDR2 SVGAGI. This CDR3 comprises 15 residues. Trimming shortened V by 2 bases and J by 2 bases, and 13 bases separated the two germline ends. CDR3 in DNA: TGTGCCAGCAGTTACCAGGCTACCACCCCCTACGAGCAGTACTTC. Residues: CASSYQATTPYEQYF.

This clonotype was seen once. The chain recombines TRBV7-9 with TRBJ2-5; tentatively, D is TRBD1 or TRBD2 (5 bases each). There are 16 residues in the CDR3. Germline CDR1 and CDR2: SEHNR and FQNEAQ (reference sequence). Trimming shortened V by 3 bases and J by 0 bases, and 14 bases separated the two germline ends. The CDR3 spells CASSLGTPTYQETQYF. For the CDR3, the DNA is TGTGCCAGCAGCTTGGGGACCCCGACGTACCAAGAGACCCAGTACTTC.

Concerning this clonotype: Possible read error: a much larger clone is one base away. The chain links TRBV29-1 to TRBJ2-5; D is uncertain. CDR3 size: 13 residues. The germline V gene has CDR1 SQVTM and CDR2 ANQGSEA. The CDR3 sequence is CSVERSTAETPYF. The CDR3 bases are TGCAGCGTTGAAAGGAGTACCGCGGAGACCCCGTACTTC.

This chain uses TRBV15 with TRBJ2-1, with 7 bases fitting TRBD2. J was trimmed by 5 bases and V by 5 bases; bases with no gene match: 18. From germline, CDR1 is LNHNV and CDR2 YYDKDF (reference sequence). The CDR3 runs 18 residues. Here the CDR3 reads CATSQTLLGSGANNEQFF. The CDR3 nucleotides are TGTGCCACCAGCCAAACCCTCCTTGGGAGCGGGGCGAACAATGAGCAGTTCTTC.

The chain joins TRBV20-1 to TRBJ1-6; a possible D gene is TRBD1 (5 bases). V was shortened by 0 bases and J by 11 bases, with 11 bases between the two germline ends. The CDR3 covers 13 residues. Germline-derived CDR1 and CDR2 are DFQATT and SNEGSKA (reference sequence). CDR3 DNA: TGCAGTGCTAGAGAGGGCAGGGTTACACCCCTCCACTTT. Its translation: CSAREGRVTPLHF.

V and J are TRBV7-2 and TRBJ2-5; 8 bases line up with TRBD2. CDR1 is SGHTA, CDR2 FQGNSA, per germline. With 2 bases clipped from V and 5 bases from J, the junction kept 7 bases outside the gene matches. This CDR3 region has 15 residues. The CDR3 nucleotides read TGTGCCAGCAGCTTAAGCGGGGGTACGGGTGAGACCCAGTACTTC. It codes for CASSLSGGTGETQYF.

CDR3 residues: CASSLQGEELFF. The CDR3 region has the DNA TGCGCCAGCAGCCTACAGGGGGAGGAGCTGTTTTTT. The chain has TRBV4-1 and TRBJ2-2; 8 nucleotides match TRBD1. The germline CDR1 and CDR2 sequences are MGHRA and YSYEKL. Trimming at V came to 4 bases and at J to 10 bases, leaving 2 bases not matched to a gene. The CDR3 contains 12 residues.

This clonotype appeared many times. V gene TRBV14 combines with J gene TRBJ2-7; the D gene could be TRBD1 or TRBD2 (5 bases each). The CDR3 totals 15 residues. Trimming stripped 1 base from V and 4 bases from J, with 14 bases between. Germline V CDR1 and CDR2: SGHDN, FVKESK. CDR3 coding DNA: TGTGCCAGCAGCCAAGTGGGACGTAAATCATACGAGCAGTACTTC. Residues: CASSQVGRKSYEQYF. The entire variable domain, with the rest obtained from reference TRBV14 and TRBJ2-7, is as follows: EAGVTQFPSHSVIEKGQTVTLRCDPISGHDNLYWYRRVMGKEIKFLLHFVKESKQDESGMPNNRFLAERTGGTYSTLKVQPAELEDSGVYFCASSQVGRKSYEQYFGPGTRLTVT.

V is TRBV20-1 and J is TRBJ1-2, with 9 bases matching TRBD1. The length of the CDR3 is 13 residues. Trimming at V came to 2 bases and at J to 6 bases, leaving 4 bases not matched to a gene. Germline loops: CDR1 DFQATT, CDR2 SNEGSKA (reference sequence). CDR3 DNA: TGCAGTGCTAGACCGGGACAGGGCAATGGCTACACCTTC. This encodes CSARPGQGNGYTF.

In this sample, this clonotype turned up a few times. V is TRBV5-5 and J is TRBJ1-3; perhaps TRBD1 as D (5 bases). The CDR3 loop spans 16 amino acids. V lost 4 bases, J lost 0 bases, and 14 bases lay in between. Per germline, CDR1 SGHKS and CDR2 YYEKEE (reference sequence). This CDR3 reads CASSLLSGDSGNTIYF. The CDR3 bases are TGTGCCAGCAGCCTCTTGTCGGGGGACTCTGGAAACACCATATATTTT.

This clonotype was seen many times. The V and J genes are TRBV6-6 and TRBJ2-1, with 9 bases matching TRBD2. The CDR3 covers 15 residues. With V trimmed by 5 bases and J by 4 bases, 6 bases remained unmatched. Germline CDR1 reads MNHNY; CDR2 reads SVGAGI (reference sequence). The CDR3 DNA sequence: TGTGCCAGCAGTCCTTTGGCGGGAGGGTACAATGAGCAGTTCTTC. It yields the protein CASSPLAGGYNEQFF.

This chain uses TRBV7-9 with TRBJ2-5; the D is unclear. CDR1 and CDR2 (germline): SEHNR, FQNEAQ (reference sequence). The CDR3 loop spans 14 amino acids. V lost 1 base, J lost 1 base, and 7 bases lay in between. The CDR3 region has the DNA TGTGCCAGCAGCTTAGTACAAGTCCAAGAGACCCAGTACTTC. It codes for CASSLVQVQETQYF.

This clonotype was seen repeatedly, ten times or more. This chain uses TRBV5-1 with TRBJ2-7; D might be TRBD2 (6 bases). The length of the CDR3 is 15 residues. The germline gives CDR1 SGHRS, CDR2 YFSETQ. V was clipped by 0 bases and J by 3 bases, with 13 bases between them. This CDR3 is CASSLAVRGGYEQYF. The CDR3, as DNA: TGCGCCAGCAGCTTGGCCGTAAGGGGAGGCTACGAGCAGTACTTC.

This clonotype was seen many times. The J gene is TRBJ1-1, the V gene TRBV5-1; 7 bases match TRBD1. Germline CDR1 reads SGHRS; CDR2 reads YFSETQ. The V gene end was trimmed by 0 bases and the J gene end by 1 base; junction bases not matched to a gene: 6. The CDR3 is 16 amino acids. In DNA form, the CDR3 reads TGCGCCAGCAGCTTGGCAGGGGGAGAGGGGAACACTGAAGCTTTCTTT. Translation gives CASSLAGGEGNTEAFF.

This clonotype has at least ten counts. This rearrangement joins TRBV7-2 to TRBJ2-3, with D perhaps TRBD1 or TRBD2 (5 bases each). The CDR3 covers 13 residues. CDR1 and CDR2 (germline): SGHTA, FQGNSA. Trimming shortened V by 2 bases and J by 4 bases, and 7 bases separated the two germline ends. This chain's CDR3 is CASSLLGPDTQYF. DNA of the CDR3: TGTGCCAGCAGCTTATTGGGACCAGATACGCAGTATTTT.

This chain links TRBV6-1 with TRBJ1-5; D remains ambiguous. V was shortened by 4 bases and J by 2 bases, with 12 bases between the two germline ends. The CDR3 is 15 amino acids. Germline V gives CDR1 MNHNS, CDR2 SASEGT. This CDR3 reads CASSVGVRGNQPQHF. CDR3 coding DNA: TGTGCCAGCAGTGTAGGTGTGAGGGGCAATCAGCCCCAGCATTTT.

CDR3 nucleotides: TGTGCCTGGAGTTGGGGGGTAAATACCGGGGAGCTGTTTTTT. It specifies CAWSWGVNTGELFF. The V and J genes are TRBV30 and TRBJ2-2; D possibly corresponds to TRBD2 (6 bases). CDR1 and CDR2 from the germline V gene are GTSNPN and SVGIG (reference sequence). Trimming pared 2 bases from V and 5 bases from J, leaving 12 bases between. The CDR3 contains 14 residues.

The J gene is TRBJ1-5, the V gene TRBV30, with D tentatively TRBD1 (6 bases). V lost 5 bases and J lost 4, with 12 bases in between. Germline V lookup: CDR1 GTSNPN, CDR2 SVGIG (reference sequence). This CDR3 is built from 13 residues. The CDR3, as DNA: TGTGCCTGGGGACGGACAGCTAATCAGCCCCAGCATTTT. It encodes CAWGRTANQPQHF.

This clonotype appeared a few times. This rearrangement joins TRBV9 to TRBJ2-7, with D tentatively TRBD1 (6 bases). Trimming removed 4 bases at V and 5 bases at J, with 19 bases between. Germline V gene sequence: CDR1 SGDLS, CDR2 YYNGEE. This CDR3 has 15 amino acids. In DNA form, the CDR3 reads TGTGCCAGCAGCCGAAAGGGGGACGGGCGGGACGAGCAGTACTTC. Translating it yields CASSRKGDGRDEQYF.

V usage is TRBV20-1 and J usage is TRBJ1-5; unclear D gene. V was cut by 2 bases and J by 2 bases, with 7 bases left in between. CDR3 length equals 13 residues. CDR1 is DFQATT and CDR2 is SNEGSKA in the germline V gene (reference sequence). The CDR3 DNA is TGCAGTGCTAGAACGCACGGCAATCAGCCCCAGCATTTT. Its protein product is CSARTHGNQPQHF.

This clonotype appeared many times. The chain is built from TRBV20-1 and TRBJ2-1; TRBD2 agrees at 13 bases. CDR3 size: 16 residues. Germline V gene data show CDR1 as DFQATT and CDR2 as SNEGSKA (reference sequence). V shed 5 bases and J 1 base; nucleotides not matched to a gene: 5. CDR3: CSARPGLAGSYNEQFF. In DNA, the CDR3 is TGCAGTGCTCGGCCGGGACTAGCGGGATCCTACAATGAGCAGTTCTTC.

The chain carries TRBV20-1 and TRBJ1-2; D is possibly TRBD1 (5 bases). Germline V CDR1 and CDR2: DFQATT, SNEGSKA (reference sequence). Trimming removed 0 bases from V and 8 bases from J, with 16 bases in between. CDR3 size: 14 residues. The CDR3 region has the DNA TGCAGTGCTAGAGATCGAGGAGTAGGGACGGGCTACACCTTC. Its protein product is CSARDRGVGTGYTF.

The gene calls are TRBV6-6 and TRBJ2-4; D is perhaps TRBD2 (5 bases). The germline V gene has CDR1 MNHNY and CDR2 SVGAGI (reference sequence). The CDR3 length is 13 residues. The V gene lost 5 bases and the J gene lost 9 bases, with 14 bases spanning the gap. The CDR3 protein is CASSQQADVIQYF. CDR3 DNA: TGTGCCAGCAGTCAGCAAGCGGATGTCATTCAGTACTTC.

The V and J genes are TRBV20-1 and TRBJ1-6; D is unresolved. V lost 1 base and J lost 8, with 12 bases in between. The CDR3 runs to 14 residues. The germline V gene has CDR1 DFQATT and CDR2 SNEGSKA (reference sequence). The CDR3 DNA is TGCAGTGCTAGAGCCTCGAGGGCGGATTCACCCCTCCACTTT. Translation gives CSARASRADSPLHF.

This clonotype was seen a few times. The chain couples TRBV27 to TRBJ2-5; D is possibly TRBD1 (6 bases). The CDR3 sequence is 14 residues long. Germline-derived CDR1 and CDR2 are MNHEY and SMNVEV (reference sequence). Trimming took 3 bases from V and 2 from J, leaving 10 bases between them. In nucleotides, the CDR3 is TGTGCCAGCAGTTTTAACAGGGATCAAGAGACCCAGTACTTC. Protein sequence: CASSFNRDQETQYF.

The chain links TRBV11-2 to TRBJ1-3; D is unresolved. The germline V gene encodes CDR1 SGHAT and CDR2 FQNNGV. Trimming cost V 8 bases and J 6 bases, with 11 bases left between them. This CDR3 spans 12 amino acids. In nucleotides, the CDR3 is TGTGCCAGCTTATCGGAGGCAAACACCATATATTTT. This encodes CASLSEANTIYF.

The chain joins TRBV9 to TRBJ1-1; 8 bases are a match to TRBD1. Per the germline V gene, CDR1 is SGDLS and CDR2 is YYNGEE. This CDR3 region has 17 residues. With V trimmed by 3 bases and J by 1 base, 11 bases remained unmatched. The CDR3 DNA reads TGTGCCAGCAGCGGACAGGGGAACCCCTCTTCGAACACTGAAGCTTTCTTT. Protein product: CASSGQGNPSSNTEAFF.

This clonotype was counted once. The chain employs TRBV25-1 and TRBJ2-2; 9 bases are shared with TRBD2. Germline CDR1 MGHDK, CDR2 SYGVNS. The V gene end was trimmed by 5 bases and the J gene end by 3 bases; junction bases not matched to a gene: 4. The CDR3 totals 15 residues. In nucleotides, the CDR3 is TGTGCCAGCAGTTTTTTAGCGGGAGACACCGGGGAGCTGTTTTTT. Encoded protein: CASSFLAGDTGELFF.

The chain recombines TRBV3-1 with TRBJ2-5; TRBD1 might be the D (5 bases). Between the trimmed V and J ends, which lost 1 base and 2 bases, there was a span of 11 bases. Germline-derived CDR1 and CDR2 are LGHDT and YNNKEL (reference sequence). This CDR3 comprises 15 residues. CDR3 in DNA: TGTGCCAGCAGCCAAGGAAGGGGTTGGCAAGAGACCCAGTACTTC. This sequence encodes CASSQGRGWQETQYF.

The chain recombines TRBV28 with TRBJ2-4; D is unclear. Germline values: CDR1 MDHEN, CDR2 SYDVKM. The CDR3 spans 15 residues. The V end was cut by 6 bases, the J end by 3 bases, with 15 bases between. DNA for the CDR3: TGTGCCAGCAGCTCTCGTACCAGAGGCAAAAACATTCAGTACTTC. Its translation is CASSSRTRGKNIQYF.

The table lists this clonotype with a count of one. The chain is built from TRBV4-1 and TRBJ2-3; no clear D gene. The CDR3 length is 17 residues. Germline assignment: CDR1 MGHRA and CDR2 YSYEKL. Between the trimmed V and J ends, which lost 0 bases and 3 bases, there was a span of 16 bases. The CDR3 DNA is TGCGCCAGCAGCCAAGACGGAGCGTCGCATGGGACAGATACGCAGTATTTT. The encoded protein is CASSQDGASHGTDTQYF.

CDR3 nucleotides: TGCAGCGTTCGCCCTGGTTCTTCCATGAACACTGAAGCTTTCTTT. It codes for CSVRPGSSMNTEAFF. This rearrangement joins TRBV29-1 to TRBJ1-1; D is ambiguous. The germline V and J ends were trimmed by 5 bases and 0 bases, with 16 bases remaining between them. This CDR3 contains 15 residues. CDR1 and CDR2 (germline): SQVTM, ANQGSEA. The full variable domain, in which reference TRBV29-1 and TRBJ1-1 provide the parts outside the CDR3, is SAVISQKPSRDICQRGTSLTIQCQVDSQVTMMFWYRQQPGQSLTLIATANQGSEATYESGFVIDKFPISRPNLTFSTLTVSNMSPEDSSIYLCSVRPGSSMNTEAFFGQGTRLTVV.